The T cell receptor (beta chain) described here comes from a study of blood T cell repertoires in COVID-19 (dated by TCRdb to the early 2020s). About the study as a whole: Samples covering the acute and convalescent phases of COVID-19 were provided by collaborators in the United States, Italy and Spain. The material from the prospective study consisted of cDNA or gDNA derived from T cells, B-cell-depleted T cells, or PBMCs. Subjects who had been exposed to COVID-19, were actively infected with it, or had recovered from it provided the deeply sampled blood TCRbeta repertoires that made up the dataset. The repertoires were made available in a free public database intended to serve as a resource for research on the immune response to SARS-CoV-2. Samples came from the ongoing ImmuneRACE study (first 160 participants) plus 1,254 subjects from 6 global collaborators. A de-identified subject ID, COVID-19 status, age in years and sex were almost always included in the sample metadata. HLA class I and class II types, where available, came from metadata supplied by the sample provider rather than from assay-based typing. The full study reports these points: How much clinical and demographic metadata was included differed by source and by participant, and the metadata was provided uncurated.

TCRbeta CDR3 regions were amplified from genomic DNA using the immunoSEQ Assay, a bias-controlled multiplex PCR. The paper's processing steps were these. Nucleated cell counts per sample were estimated from amplification of reference gene primers within the assay. To quantify the absolute abundance of each unique TCRbeta CDR3 rearrangement, sequence reads were collapsed and filtered. For each sample, productive Simpson clonality was calculated as the square root of Simpson's diversity index across productive rearrangements. TCRdb limited this immuneACCESS table to in-frame rearrangements with V and J called. A share of clones is missing; checked studies link under half to unresolved V genes, and the rest is unexplained. Clone size and the V and J calls come from that table; the DNA yielded D and trimming. For this sample the table gives 310,000 or so clones, of which more than 70% were detected only once. The ten largest clones capture 1.6% of the sample.

On this clone: Which antigen it targets is not known. The input lacks base qualities; no much larger clone sits a single base away.

The germline V gene yields KGHDR for CDR1 and SFDVKD for CDR2. Taken from cysteine to phenylalanine, the CDR3 has 15 residues. Only the CDR3 DNA is retained, 45 bases long and in frame from the first base. Relative to germline, V is 2 bases shorter and J is 8 bases shorter, with 15 bases between their ends. Each collaborating institution followed its own protocols to collect whole blood in K2EDTA tubes. For TCRbeta analysis, collaborator samples were shipped as frozen whole blood, as isolated PBMCs, or as DNA extracted from either sample type. The sample consisted of peripheral blood. The receptor comes from a woman aged 50 to 60 with acute or convalescent COVID-19. The rearrangement joined TRBV24-1 to TRBJ2-1, with TRBD2 tentatively as D gene (7 bases match). CDR3 region: CATSDSLGGGDEQFF. The DNA is TGTGCCACCAGTGATTCGTTGGGAGGGGGGGATGAGCAGTTCTTC.